Included here is one TCR beta chain sequence, with context. Its antigen is unknown. The assay was immunoSEQ multiplex PCR, and TCRdb's table has in-frame clones only and misses some. Among about 350,000 clones listed, about 88% were seen once. V was shortened by 3 bases and J by 2 bases, with 14 bases between the two germline ends. The length of the CDR3 is 15 residues. Germline CDR1 is LGHDT and CDR2 is YNNKEL (reference sequence). These data come from a study of Ad26.COV2.S vaccination and SARS-CoV-2 variants. Findings of the study overall: Placebo recipients trailed vaccine recipients in spike-specific TCR breadth.

Regarding treatment: some 20 received Ad26.COV2.S at low or high dose, single or two shots; roughly 5 received placebo; per-sample allocation not given. Samples analyzed were those drawn on day 63 after the first vaccine or placebo injection. The vaccine delivered Wuhan-strain SARS-CoV-2 spike through an Ad26 vector. V and J are TRBV3-1 (or the pseudogene TRBV3-2) and TRBJ2-7, with D perhaps assigned TRBD1 or TRBD2 (5 bases each). Specimen: peripheral blood, collected in a trial of Ad26.COV2.S vaccine versus placebo. The TCR sequence derives from a person between 18 and 65 years old who received the Ad26.COV2.S COVID-19 vaccine or a placebo. The DNA of the CDR3 is TGTGCCAGCAGCCACGAAGCAGGGAGAACCTACGAGCAGTACTTC. Translated: CASSHEAGRTYEQYF.